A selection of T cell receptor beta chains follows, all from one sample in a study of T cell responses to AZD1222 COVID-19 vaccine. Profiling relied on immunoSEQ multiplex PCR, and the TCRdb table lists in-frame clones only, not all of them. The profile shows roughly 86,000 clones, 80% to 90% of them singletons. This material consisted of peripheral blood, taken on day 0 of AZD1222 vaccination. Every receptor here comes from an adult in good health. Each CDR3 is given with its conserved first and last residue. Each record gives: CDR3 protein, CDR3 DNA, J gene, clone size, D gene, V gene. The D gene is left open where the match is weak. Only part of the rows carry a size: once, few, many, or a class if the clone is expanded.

cdr3_aa: CASSLTGEEKLFF
cdr3_nt: TGCGCCAGCAGCTTAACAGGGGAGGAAAAACTGTTTTTT
j_call: TRBJ1-4
clone_size: -
d_call: TRBD1
v_call: TRBV5-1

cdr3_aa: CSASDPEGLF
cdr3_nt: TGCAGTGCGTCAGACCCGGAAGGTCTCTTT
j_call: TRBJ1-1
clone_size: few
d_call: -
v_call: TRBV20-1

cdr3_aa: CASSQVTENTEAFF
cdr3_nt: TGCGCCAGCAGCCAAGTGACAGAGAACACTGAAGCTTTCTTT
j_call: TRBJ1-1
clone_size: -
d_call: -
v_call: TRBV4-1

cdr3_aa: CASSKLAGGLGYEQYF
cdr3_nt: TGTGCCAGTAGTAAACTAGCGGGAGGGCTAGGCTACGAGCAGTACTTC
j_call: TRBJ2-7
clone_size: -
d_call: TRBD2
v_call: TRBV19

cdr3_aa: CASSYGGGGEKLFF
cdr3_nt: TGTGCCAGCAGCTACGGGGGGGGCGGTGAAAAACTGTTTTTT
j_call: TRBJ1-4
clone_size: -
d_call: -
v_call: TRBV6-5

cdr3_aa: CAINKLQGAGQYF
cdr3_nt: TGTGCCATCAACAAACTTCAGGGGGCGGGGCAGTACTTC
j_call: TRBJ2-7
clone_size: once
d_call: TRBD1
v_call: TRBV10-3

cdr3_aa: CASRILGQGAPGLYGYTF
cdr3_nt: TGTGCCAGCAGGATCCTAGGACAGGGGGCGCCGGGACTCTATGGCTACACCTTC
j_call: TRBJ1-2
clone_size: -
d_call: TRBD1
v_call: TRBV28

cdr3_aa: CASSHGSANYGYTF
cdr3_nt: TGTGCCAGCAGTCACGGGTCCGCTAACTATGGCTACACCTTC
j_call: TRBJ1-2
clone_size: -
d_call: -
v_call: TRBV6-4

cdr3_aa: CASSFESNKPNTGELFF
cdr3_nt: TGTGCCAGCAGTTTCGAGTCTAACAAACCGAACACCGGGGAGCTGTTTTTT
j_call: TRBJ2-2
clone_size: -
d_call: -
v_call: TRBV28

cdr3_aa: CASSNPGYYEQYF
cdr3_nt: TGTGCCAGCAGTAATCCGGGGTACTACGAGCAGTACTTC
j_call: TRBJ2-7
clone_size: -
d_call: -
v_call: TRBV7-2

cdr3_aa: CASSVEASVTQYF
cdr3_nt: TGTGCCAGCAGCGTAGAGGCTAGCGTTACGCAGTATTTT
j_call: TRBJ2-3
clone_size: -
d_call: -
v_call: TRBV9

cdr3_aa: CASSQVLAGPDTQYF
cdr3_nt: TGTGCCAGCAGCCAAGTACTAGCGGGACCAGATACGCAGTATTTT
j_call: TRBJ2-3
clone_size: -
d_call: TRBD2
v_call: TRBV14

cdr3_aa: CASSRQENQPQHF
cdr3_nt: TGTGCCAGCAGTCGACAGGAGAATCAGCCCCAGCATTTT
j_call: TRBJ1-5
clone_size: few
d_call: -
v_call: TRBV6-5

cdr3_aa: CASSPGSNSPLHF
cdr3_nt: TGTGCCAGCAGTCCCGGTTCAAATTCACCCCTCCACTTT
j_call: TRBJ1-6
clone_size: -
d_call: -
v_call: TRBV28

cdr3_aa: CASSQGDSLVSGYTF
cdr3_nt: TGCGCCAGCAGCCAAGGGGACAGTCTAGTCTCTGGCTACACCTTC
j_call: TRBJ1-2
clone_size: -
d_call: TRBD1
v_call: TRBV4-1

cdr3_aa: CASSLAGLSAGELFF
cdr3_nt: TGTGCCAGCAGCTTGGCGGGGTTGAGCGCCGGGGAGCTGTTTTTT
j_call: TRBJ2-2
clone_size: -
d_call: -
v_call: TRBV7-6

cdr3_aa: CASSTAHNEQFF
cdr3_nt: TGTGCCAGTTCGACGGCCCACAATGAGCAGTTCTTC
j_call: TRBJ2-1
clone_size: -
d_call: -
v_call: TRBV19

cdr3_aa: CASSSSNSNQPQHF
cdr3_nt: TGTGCCAGCAGCTCAAGTAATAGCAATCAGCCCCAGCATTTT
j_call: TRBJ1-5
clone_size: once
d_call: -
v_call: TRBV7-8

cdr3_aa: CASSENRGYNPNTEAFF
cdr3_nt: TGTGCCAGCAGTGAGAACAGGGGTTATAACCCGAACACTGAAGCTTTCTTT
j_call: TRBJ1-1
clone_size: once
d_call: TRBD1
v_call: TRBV6-1

cdr3_aa: CASRAGTTNQPQHF
cdr3_nt: TGCGCCAGCAGAGCCGGGACAACGAATCAGCCCCAGCATTTT
j_call: TRBJ1-5
clone_size: -
d_call: -
v_call: TRBV10-2

cdr3_aa: CASSYSTRTANYGYTF
cdr3_nt: TGTGCCAGCAGTTACTCGACTCGGACAGCTAACTATGGCTACACCTTC
j_call: TRBJ1-2
clone_size: medium-sized
d_call: -
v_call: TRBV6-5

cdr3_aa: CASSRAIGNTEAFF
cdr3_nt: TGTGCCAGCAGCCGGGCGATCGGGAACACTGAAGCTTTCTTT
j_call: TRBJ1-1
clone_size: -
d_call: -
v_call: TRBV5-8

cdr3_aa: CASSPDPPRDTEAFF
cdr3_nt: TGTGCCAGCAGCCCTGATCCTCCGCGGGACACTGAAGCTTTCTTT
j_call: TRBJ1-1
clone_size: -
d_call: -
v_call: TRBV6-2/TRBV6-3

cdr3_aa: CATSDSGQGRDTQYF
cdr3_nt: TGTGCCACCAGTGATTCGGGACAGGGGAGAGATACGCAGTATTTT
j_call: TRBJ2-3
clone_size: -
d_call: TRBD1
v_call: TRBV24-1

cdr3_aa: CASSLSGMNTGELFF
cdr3_nt: TGTGCCAGCAGCTTAAGTGGAATGAACACCGGGGAGCTGTTTTTT
j_call: TRBJ2-2
clone_size: -
d_call: -
v_call: TRBV11-3

cdr3_aa: CASTTNEKLFF
cdr3_nt: TGTGCCAGCACCACTAATGAAAAACTGTTTTTT
j_call: TRBJ1-4
clone_size: -
d_call: -
v_call: TRBV28

cdr3_aa: CASSRYRGRAVDGGYTF
cdr3_nt: TGCGCCAGCAGCCGGTACAGGGGGCGCGCGGTTGATGGGGGCTACACCTTC
j_call: TRBJ1-2
clone_size: once
d_call: TRBD1
v_call: TRBV5-1

cdr3_aa: CSASPRTRSSYNEQFF
cdr3_nt: TGCAGTGCTAGTCCGAGGACCCGGAGCTCCTACAATGAGCAGTTCTTC
j_call: TRBJ2-1
clone_size: once
d_call: -
v_call: TRBV20-1

cdr3_aa: CASSPQPGTGDYEQYF
cdr3_nt: TGTGCCAGCAGCCCTCAACCCGGGACAGGCGACTACGAGCAGTACTTC
j_call: TRBJ2-7
clone_size: -
d_call: TRBD1
v_call: TRBV11-2

cdr3_aa: CASRTGLFSGNTIYF
cdr3_nt: TGTGCCAGCAGAACCGGACTCTTCTCTGGAAACACCATATATTTT
j_call: TRBJ1-3
clone_size: -
d_call: -
v_call: TRBV2

cdr3_aa: CASSLTPGTDLHYF
cdr3_nt: TGTGCCAGCAGCTTAACCCCAGGGACGGACCTCCACTACTTC
j_call: TRBJ2-4
clone_size: -
d_call: -
v_call: TRBV7-2

cdr3_aa: CASSRGGGYGYTF
cdr3_nt: TGTGCCAGCAGTAGAGGGGGAGGCTATGGCTACACCTTC
j_call: TRBJ1-2
clone_size: -
d_call: -
v_call: TRBV12-3/TRBV12-4

cdr3_aa: CASSLGSSGKQETQYF
cdr3_nt: TGCGCCAGCAGCTTGGGGTCTAGCGGGAAACAAGAGACCCAGTACTTC
j_call: TRBJ2-5
clone_size: -
d_call: TRBD2
v_call: TRBV5-1